This T cell receptor (beta chain) was documented in a study of T cell responses to AZD1222 COVID-19 vaccine. Method: immunoSEQ multiplex PCR; TCRdb's copy keeps in-frame clones and lacks some. Among tens of thousands of clones, roughly 84% were seen once, and the ten largest hold over 15%. V lost 4 bases and J 6 bases, leaving 22 bases between the germline ends. The CDR3 has 16 residues. The germline V gene encodes CDR1 MDHEN and CDR2 SYDVKM. This TCR was recovered from an adult who received the AZD1222 COVID-19 vaccine. The sequencing used peripheral blood, collected 28 days after the second AZD1222 dose. The genes are TRBV28 and TRBJ2-7; the D gene is possibly TRBD2 (5 bases). In nucleotides, the CDR3 is TGTGCCAGCAGTTGGTCCTCCCCTAGCCTGGTGAGCGAGCAGTACTTC. It translates to CASSWSSPSLVSEQYF.